The 20 T cell receptor beta chains listed next were all sequenced from one sample in a study of blood T cell repertoires in COVID-19. Only in-frame clones appear in the TCRdb table, and some are missing; sequencing was by immunoSEQ multiplex PCR. This sample yields 200,000 to 250,000 clones, of which approximately 80% are seen a single time; less than 2% belongs to the top ten. The sequencing sample was made of PBMCs or T cells enriched from blood (not recorded which). The source is a man in his sixties who had recovered from COVID-19.

This chain links TRBV5-4 with TRBJ2-3, with TRBD2 matching over 14 bases. The germline CDR1 and CDR2 sequences are SGHNT and YYREEE (reference sequence). The CDR3 runs to 16 residues. Trimming took 4 bases from V and 6 from J; bases not matched to a gene: 7. The CDR3 here is CASSRTSGGYIDTQYF. For the CDR3, the DNA is TGTGCCAGCAGCCGGACTAGCGGGGGGTACATCGATACGCAGTATTTT.

The DNA of the CDR3 is TGTGCCAGCAGCGTGAATCCACAGAATAATGAAAAACTGTTTTTT. It codes for CASSVNPQNNEKLFF. The chain joins TRBV9 to TRBJ1-4; D gene unclear. CDR3 length equals 15 residues. Germline V gives CDR1 SGDLS, CDR2 YYNGEE. The V and J ends lost 2 bases and 4 bases respectively, with 12 bases between them.

This rearrangement joins TRBV18 to TRBJ2-7; 7 bases map to TRBD2. The CDR3 is 15 amino acids. CDR1 is KGHSH and CDR2 is LQKENI in the germline V gene. Trimming at V came to 3 bases and at J to 4 bases, leaving 9 bases not matched to a gene. CDR3 residues: CASSPGLLSSYEQYF. CDR3 DNA: TGTGCCAGCTCACCGGGACTACTGTCCTCTTACGAGCAGTACTTC.

The rearrangement uses TRBV19 and TRBJ1-1; 7 bases line up with TRBD1. The trim removed 5 bases at V and 4 bases at J, leaving 4 bases unmatched. Germline loops: CDR1 LNHDA, CDR2 SQIVND (reference sequence). The CDR3 is made up of 13 amino acids. The CDR3 DNA reads TGTGCCAGTAGTGCAAACAGGGGCACTGAAGCTTTCTTT. This sequence encodes CASSANRGTEAFF. Together with reference TRBV19 and TRBJ1-1, the CDR3 gives the full variable domain: DGGITQSPKYLFRKEGQNVTLSCEQNLNHDAMYWYRQDPGQGLRLIYYSQIVNDFQKGDIAEGYSVSREKKESFPLTVTSAQKNPTAFYLCASSANRGTEAFFGQGTRLTVV.

The chain couples TRBV28 to TRBJ1-1; TRBD1 matches at 7 bases. The CDR3 sequence is 13 residues long. With V trimmed by 8 bases and J by 3 bases, 6 bases remained unmatched. Germline V gives CDR1 MDHEN, CDR2 SYDVKM. The CDR3, as DNA: TGTGCCAGCTACTCAGGGGGGTACACTGAAGCTTTCTTT. It translates to CASYSGGYTEAFF.

The V gene is TRBV15, the J gene TRBJ2-1, with TRBD2 matching over 12 bases. J gave up 6 bases and V 6 bases, and 9 bases lay outside the gene matches. Per germline, CDR1 LNHNV and CDR2 YYDKDF (reference sequence). The CDR3 has 16 amino acids. CDR3 residues: CATRTSGGPTTNEQFF. The CDR3 nucleotides are TGTGCCACCAGGACTAGCGGGGGCCCTACCACCAATGAGCAGTTCTTC.

The genes are TRBV7-9 and TRBJ1-2, with 7 positions matching TRBD1. CDR3 size: 14 residues. The trim removed 4 bases at V and 2 bases at J, leaving 4 bases unmatched. Germline V gives CDR1 SEHNR, CDR2 FQNEAQ (reference sequence). The CDR3 bases are TGTGCCAGCAGCTCACCGACAGGGAACTATGGCTACACCTTC. Its translation is CASSSPTGNYGYTF.

J is TRBJ2-5 and V is TRBV5-8; TRBD2 agrees at 7 bases. This CDR3 region has 16 residues. The germline CDR1 and CDR2 sequences are SGHTS and YDEGEE. Trimming took 0 bases from V and 1 from J; bases not matched to a gene: 6. CDR3 sequence reads: CASSLAGRGGQETQYF. DNA of the CDR3: TGTGCCAGCAGCTTGGCAGGGCGCGGGGGCCAAGAGACCCAGTACTTC.

The chain links TRBV5-1 to TRBJ1-2; 10 bases are a match to TRBD1. The length of the CDR3 is 14 residues. V was pared by 0 bases and J by 7 bases, with 3 bases of the junction left unmatched. Germline V gives CDR1 SGHRS, CDR2 YFSETQ. Here the CDR3 reads CASSLGQGAGGYTF. The CDR3 region has the DNA TGCGCCAGCAGCTTGGGACAGGGGGCAGGTGGCTACACCTTC.

V and J are TRBV3-1 (or the pseudogene TRBV3-2) and TRBJ2-7, with TRBD1 matching 7 bases. Germline V gene data show CDR1 as LGHDT and CDR2 as YNNKEL (reference sequence). This CDR3 spans 14 amino acids. Trimming took 2 bases from V and 2 from J; bases not matched to a gene: 3. The CDR3 DNA is TGTGCCAGCAGCCAAACAGGGGATACCTACGAGCAGTACTTC. This encodes CASSQTGDTYEQYF.

The CDR3 loop reads CASNPDSSYEQYF. CDR3 nucleotides: TGTGCCAGCAACCCGGACAGCTCCTACGAGCAGTACTTC. The genes are TRBV6-6 and TRBJ2-7; D perhaps matches TRBD1 (6 bases). The CDR3 is 13 amino acids. Trimming took off 7 bases at V and 0 bases at J, with 10 bases between the two ends. CDR1 and CDR2 from the germline V gene are MNHNY and SVGAGI (reference sequence).

The chain uses TRBV19 and TRBJ2-2; maybe TRBD1 (6 bases). In germline, CDR1 is LNHDA, CDR2 SQIVND (reference sequence). The length of the CDR3 is 14 residues. V was pared by 6 bases and J by 5 bases, with 13 bases between. This CDR3 reads CASSKSQGTGELFF. Here the CDR3 DNA reads TGTGCCAGTAGCAAATCACAGGGAACCGGGGAGCTGTTTTTT. Full variable domain (outside the CDR3, taken from reference TRBV19 and TRBJ2-2): DGGITQSPKYLFRKEGQNVTLSCEQNLNHDAMYWYRQDPGQGLRLIYYSQIVNDFQKGDIAEGYSVSREKKESFPLTVTSAQKNPTAFYLCASSKSQGTGELFFGEGSRLTVL.

The chain links TRBV19 to TRBJ1-4, with D perhaps matching TRBD1 (6 bases). Trimming left V 8 bases short and J 7 bases short, with 20 bases between. CDR1 is LNHDA and CDR2 is SQIVND in the germline V gene (reference sequence). The CDR3 runs to 15 residues. The CDR3 sequence is CASRPSQGLGEKLFF. CDR3 in DNA: TGTGCCAGTCGCCCCTCACAGGGATTGGGTGAAAAACTGTTTTTT.

V is TRBV5-4 and J is TRBJ1-5; 7 bases agree with TRBD1. This CDR3 has 13 amino acids. Germline values: CDR1 SGHNT, CDR2 YYREEE (reference sequence). V lost 0 bases and J lost 6; bases outside the gene matches: 0. CDR3 protein: CASSLEGAQPQHF. The CDR3 DNA reads TGTGCCAGCAGCTTGGAGGGGGCTCAGCCCCAGCATTTT.

In its sample, this clone was seen once. The chain is built from TRBV5-6 and TRBJ2-7; TRBD1 matches at 7 bases. Germline V gene sequence: CDR1 SGHDT, CDR2 YYEEEE. The CDR3 contains 14 residues. With 0 bases clipped from V and 1 base from J, the junction kept 1 base outside the gene matches. The CDR3 bases are TGTGCCAGCAGCTTGGGACAGGGATCCTACGAGCAGTACTTC. This codes for CASSLGQGSYEQYF.

The chain combines TRBV24-1 with TRBJ1-5; weak D call: TRBD1 (5 bases). Germline V lookup: CDR1 KGHDR, CDR2 SFDVKD. The CDR3 totals 12 residues. The V and J ends lost 4 bases and 8 bases respectively, with 8 bases between them. This CDR3 reads CATSDSREPQHF. CDR3 bases: TGTGCCACCAGTGACTCCAGGGAGCCCCAGCATTTT.

The rearrangement joins TRBV3-1 (or the pseudogene TRBV3-2) to TRBJ2-7; D is ambiguous. V lost 0 bases and J lost 6, with 12 bases in between. The CDR3 extends over 14 amino acids. Germline values: CDR1 LGHDT, CDR2 YNNKEL (reference sequence). The CDR3 bases are TGTGCCAGCAGCCAAGATATCACTCCCCGCGAGCAGTACTTC. Translation: CASSQDITPREQYF.

The genes are TRBV6-5 and TRBJ1-2, with unresolved D. Germline lookup yields CDR1 MNHEY and CDR2 SVGAGI. The V end was cut by 6 bases, the J end by 7 bases, with 18 bases between. CDR3 length: 14 residues. The CDR3 DNA is TGTGCCAGCAGATCACCTTCACAGACGGTTGGCTACACCTTC. Translated, it gives CASRSPSQTVGYTF.

J is TRBJ2-1 and V is TRBV7-3, with a tentative D call TRBD2 (6 bases). V dropped 1 base and J dropped 4 bases, with 14 bases sitting between them. CDR1 and CDR2 from the germline V gene are SGHTA and FQGTGA. The CDR3 sequence is 16 residues long. The DNA of the CDR3 is TGTGCCAGCAGCTTAATCCCTAGCGTCGGTTACAATGAGCAGTTCTTC. This encodes CASSLIPSVGYNEQFF.

The chain combines TRBV6-5 with TRBJ2-7, with 7 bases identical to TRBD1. The trim removed 4 bases at V and 0 bases at J, leaving 9 bases unmatched. The germline V gene encodes CDR1 MNHEY and CDR2 SVGAGI. This CDR3 comprises 16 residues. DNA for the CDR3: TGTGCCAGCAGTTCGGCCGGGACAGAGAACTCCTACGAGCAGTACTTC. This sequence encodes CASSSAGTENSYEQYF.